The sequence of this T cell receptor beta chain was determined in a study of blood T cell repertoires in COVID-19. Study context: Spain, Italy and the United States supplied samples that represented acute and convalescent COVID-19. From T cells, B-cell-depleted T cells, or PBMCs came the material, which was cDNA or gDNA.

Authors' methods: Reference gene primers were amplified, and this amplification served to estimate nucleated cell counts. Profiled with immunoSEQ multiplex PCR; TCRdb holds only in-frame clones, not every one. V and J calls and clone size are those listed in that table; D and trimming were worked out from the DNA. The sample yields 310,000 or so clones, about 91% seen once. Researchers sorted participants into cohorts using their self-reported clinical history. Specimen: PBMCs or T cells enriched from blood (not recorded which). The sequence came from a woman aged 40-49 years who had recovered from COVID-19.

The CDR3 region is CASATTGTGVGEQYF. As DNA, the CDR3 is TGTGCCAGCGCCACTACCGGGACAGGGGTTGGAGAGCAGTACTTC. The chain joins TRBV7-6 to TRBJ2-7, with TRBD1 identical over 10 bases. Germline V gene lookup returns CDR1 SGHVS and CDR2 FNYEAQ. CDR3 length equals 15 residues. V lost 8 bases, J lost 7 bases, and 14 bases stayed unmatched.